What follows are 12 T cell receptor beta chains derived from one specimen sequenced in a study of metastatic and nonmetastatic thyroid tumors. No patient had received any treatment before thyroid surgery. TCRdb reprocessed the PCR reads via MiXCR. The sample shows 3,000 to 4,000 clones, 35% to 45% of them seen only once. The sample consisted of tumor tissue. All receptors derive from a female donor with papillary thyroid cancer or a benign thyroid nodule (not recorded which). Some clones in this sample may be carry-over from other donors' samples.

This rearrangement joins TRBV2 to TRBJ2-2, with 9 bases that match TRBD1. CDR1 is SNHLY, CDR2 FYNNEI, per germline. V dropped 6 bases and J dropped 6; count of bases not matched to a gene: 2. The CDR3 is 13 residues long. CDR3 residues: CASRTGGAGELFF. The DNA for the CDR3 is TGTGCCAGCAGGACAGGGGGGGCCGGGGAGCTGTTTTTT.

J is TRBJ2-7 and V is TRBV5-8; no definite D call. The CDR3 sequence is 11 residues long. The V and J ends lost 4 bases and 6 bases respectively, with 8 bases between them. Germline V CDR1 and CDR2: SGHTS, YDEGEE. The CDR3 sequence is CASSLGFEQYF. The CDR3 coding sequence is TGTGCCAGCAGCCTAGGGTTCGAGCAGTACTTC.

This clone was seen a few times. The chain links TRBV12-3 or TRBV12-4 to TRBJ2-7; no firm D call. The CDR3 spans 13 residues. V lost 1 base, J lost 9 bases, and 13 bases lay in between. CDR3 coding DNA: TGTGCCAGCAGTTTAGGTTCCGACTTAGGGCAGTACTTC. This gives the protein CASSLGSDLGQYF.

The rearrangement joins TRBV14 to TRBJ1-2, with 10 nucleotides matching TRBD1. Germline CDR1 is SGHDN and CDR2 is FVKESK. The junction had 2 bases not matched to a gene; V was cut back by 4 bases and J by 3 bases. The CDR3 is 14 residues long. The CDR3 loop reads CASSRTGGHYGYTF. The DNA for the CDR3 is TGTGCCAGCAGCCGGACAGGGGGTCACTATGGCTACACCTTC.

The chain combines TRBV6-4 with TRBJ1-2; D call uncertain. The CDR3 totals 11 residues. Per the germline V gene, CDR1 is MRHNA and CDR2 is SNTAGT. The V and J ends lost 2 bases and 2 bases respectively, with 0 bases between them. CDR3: CASSDNYGYTF. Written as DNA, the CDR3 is TGTGCCAGCAGTGACAACTATGGCTACACCTTC.

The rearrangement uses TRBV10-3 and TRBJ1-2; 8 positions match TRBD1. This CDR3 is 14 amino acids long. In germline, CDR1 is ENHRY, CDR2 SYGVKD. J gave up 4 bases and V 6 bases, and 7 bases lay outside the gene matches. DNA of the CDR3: TGTGCCATCAGGGGGGACAGGTCCTTCTATGGCTACACCTTC. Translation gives CAIRGDRSFYGYTF.

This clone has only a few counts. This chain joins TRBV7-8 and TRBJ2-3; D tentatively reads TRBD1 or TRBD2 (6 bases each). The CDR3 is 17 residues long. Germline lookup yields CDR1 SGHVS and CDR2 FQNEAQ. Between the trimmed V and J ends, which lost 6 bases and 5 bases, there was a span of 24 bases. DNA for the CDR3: TGTGCCAGCAGACTAGGGGGAGCGGGTTACGGGGTAGATACGCAGTATTTT. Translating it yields CASRLGGAGYGVDTQYF.

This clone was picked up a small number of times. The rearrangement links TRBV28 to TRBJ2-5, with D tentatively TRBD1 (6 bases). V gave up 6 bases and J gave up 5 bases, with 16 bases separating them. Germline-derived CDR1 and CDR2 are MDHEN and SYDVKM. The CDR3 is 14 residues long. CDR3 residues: CASSSAQGSETQYF. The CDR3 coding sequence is TGTGCCAGCAGCAGCGCCCAGGGGTCGGAGACCCAGTACTTC.

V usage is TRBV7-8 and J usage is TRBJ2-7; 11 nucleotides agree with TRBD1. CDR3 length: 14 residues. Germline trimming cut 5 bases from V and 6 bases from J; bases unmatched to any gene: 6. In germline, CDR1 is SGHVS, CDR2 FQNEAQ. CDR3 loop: CASSPRTGGGEQYF. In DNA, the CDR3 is TGTGCCAGCAGCCCCAGGACAGGGGGCGGCGAGCAGTACTTC. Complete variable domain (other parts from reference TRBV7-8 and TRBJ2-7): GAGVSQSPRYKVAKRGQDVALRCDPISGHVSLFWYQQALGQGPEFLTYFQNEAQLDKSGLPSDRFFAERPEGSVSTLKIQRTQQEDSAVYLCASSPRTGGGEQYFGPGTRLTVT.

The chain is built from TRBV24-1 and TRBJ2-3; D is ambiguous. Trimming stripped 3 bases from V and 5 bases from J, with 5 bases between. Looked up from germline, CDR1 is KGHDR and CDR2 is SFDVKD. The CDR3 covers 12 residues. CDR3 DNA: TGTGCCACCAGTGATGATCTAGATACGCAGTATTTT. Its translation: CATSDDLDTQYF.

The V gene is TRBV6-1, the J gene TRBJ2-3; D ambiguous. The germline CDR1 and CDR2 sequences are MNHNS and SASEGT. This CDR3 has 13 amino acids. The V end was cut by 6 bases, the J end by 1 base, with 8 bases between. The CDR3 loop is CASRVTGTDTQYF. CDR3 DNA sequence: TGTGCCAGCAGAGTGACCGGCACAGATACGCAGTATTTT.

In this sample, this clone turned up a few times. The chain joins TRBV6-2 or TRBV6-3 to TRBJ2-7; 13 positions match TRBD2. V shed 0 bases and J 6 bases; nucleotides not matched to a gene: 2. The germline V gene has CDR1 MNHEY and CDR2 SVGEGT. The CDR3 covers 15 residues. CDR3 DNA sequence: TGTGCCAGCAGTTACTCGCGACTAGCGGGAGGCGAGCAGTACTTC. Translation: CASSYSRLAGGEQYF.